This T cell receptor (beta chain) appears in the sequencing data of a study of a mutant IDH1 vaccine in newly diagnosed glioma. At the level of the study: Onset of vaccination occurred 4-6 weeks following radiotherapy alone, or with temozolomide cycles. Of treated patients, approximately 60% were men and roughly 38% women, averaging around 44 years. Patients arrived already treated with radiotherapy, temozolomide, or both, most having had both.

Comment on this clone: What it binds is unknown.

Regarding time point: week 35, safety follow-up. The content of each vaccine dose was 300 ug of mutant IDH1 20-mer peptide, and topical imiquimod accompanied it. Each patient was administered eight vaccinations, scheduled in weeks 1, 3, 5, 7, 11, 15, 19 and 23. Sequenced by immunoSEQ multiplex PCR; TCRdb stores in-frame clones only, minus some. The sample lists about 54,000 clones; around 84% were seen once. Sequencing was performed on PBMCs, taken from a glioma patient whose treatment included an IDH1 peptide vaccine. This sequence originates from a young woman with glioma.

The CDR3 DNA follows: TGTGCCAGTAGTCCCCAAAGGGCAGCTATTCCTAACTATGGCTACACCTTC. Translated: CASSPQRAAIPNYGYTF. The rearrangement links TRBV19 to TRBJ1-2; D unclear. Per the germline V gene, CDR1 is LNHDA and CDR2 is SQIVND (reference sequence). The CDR3 length is 17 residues. V gave up 5 bases and J gave up 0 bases, with 19 bases separating them.